These T cell receptor beta chains were read from a single sample in a study of blood T cell repertoires in COVID-19. Produced via immunoSEQ multiplex PCR; TCRdb's table is partial and in-frame only. The sample yields thousands of clones, 80% to 90% seen once. Sequenced sample: peripheral blood. Source of these receptors: a human donor in a cohort sampled during active COVID-19. Each CDR3 is given with its conserved first and last residue. The order of the fields is J gene, V gene, D gene, clone size, CDR3 protein, CDR3 DNA. A D gene is named only where the DNA matches it firmly. Expanded clones get a size class; other rows say once, few or many, or leave the size out.

J gene: TRBJ2-1; V gene: TRBV6-6; D gene: NA; clone size: NA; CDR3 protein: CASSPTSYNEQFF; CDR3 DNA: TGTGCCAGCAGCCCAACTAGTTACAATGAGCAGTTCTTC
J gene: TRBJ2-7; V gene: TRBV6-5; D gene: TRBD1; clone size: NA; CDR3 protein: CASSYSRTGMYEQYF; CDR3 DNA: TGTGCCAGCAGTTACTCACGGACAGGAATGTACGAGCAGTACTTC
J gene: TRBJ2-2; V gene: TRBV7-2; D gene: TRBD2; clone size: once; CDR3 protein: CASSLGGGLGAGELFF; CDR3 DNA: TGTGCCAGCAGCTTAGGCGGGGGGCTGGGGGCCGGGGAGCTGTTTTTT
J gene: TRBJ2-1; V gene: TRBV2; D gene: NA; clone size: NA; CDR3 protein: CASCYAETGEQFF; CDR3 DNA: TGTGCCAGCTGCTACGCAGAAACGGGTGAGCAGTTCTTC
J gene: TRBJ1-1; V gene: TRBV30; D gene: NA; clone size: NA; CDR3 protein: CASRGGSTEAFF; CDR3 DNA: TGTGCCTCAAGGGGGGGGAGCACTGAAGCTTTCTTT
J gene: TRBJ2-2; V gene: TRBV29-1; D gene: NA; clone size: NA; CDR3 protein: CSVVPGAGELFF; CDR3 DNA: TGCAGCGTTGTCCCAGGGGCCGGGGAGCTGTTTTTT
J gene: TRBJ2-7; V gene: TRBV30; D gene: NA; clone size: medium-sized; CDR3 protein: CAWSVIQGYEQYF; CDR3 DNA: TGTGCCTGGAGTGTAATTCAGGGCTACGAGCAGTACTTC
J gene: TRBJ2-2; V gene: TRBV7-9; D gene: TRBD2; clone size: NA; CDR3 protein: CASSPPWAGDTGELFF; CDR3 DNA: TGTGCCAGCAGCCCCCCCTGGGCGGGGGACACCGGGGAGCTGTTTTTT
J gene: TRBJ2-1; V gene: TRBV20-1; D gene: NA; clone size: NA; CDR3 protein: CSASRLAGSDEQFF; CDR3 DNA: TGCAGTGCTAGTCGTCTAGCTGGCTCCGATGAGCAGTTCTTC
J gene: TRBJ2-3; V gene: TRBV5-1; D gene: NA; clone size: NA; CDR3 protein: CASSLGAGWNYRTITDTQYF; CDR3 DNA: TGCGCCAGCAGCTTGGGGGCAGGGTGGAATTATCGGACAATAACAGATACGCAGTATTTT
J gene: TRBJ1-1; V gene: TRBV7-8; D gene: TRBD1; clone size: NA; CDR3 protein: CASSRDRGFEAFF; CDR3 DNA: TGTGCCAGCAGCCGGGACAGGGGATTTGAAGCTTTCTTT
J gene: TRBJ1-3; V gene: TRBV19; D gene: TRBD1; clone size: NA; CDR3 protein: CASSIKQGNTIYF; CDR3 DNA: TGTGCCAGTAGTATAAAACAGGGGAACACCATATATTTT